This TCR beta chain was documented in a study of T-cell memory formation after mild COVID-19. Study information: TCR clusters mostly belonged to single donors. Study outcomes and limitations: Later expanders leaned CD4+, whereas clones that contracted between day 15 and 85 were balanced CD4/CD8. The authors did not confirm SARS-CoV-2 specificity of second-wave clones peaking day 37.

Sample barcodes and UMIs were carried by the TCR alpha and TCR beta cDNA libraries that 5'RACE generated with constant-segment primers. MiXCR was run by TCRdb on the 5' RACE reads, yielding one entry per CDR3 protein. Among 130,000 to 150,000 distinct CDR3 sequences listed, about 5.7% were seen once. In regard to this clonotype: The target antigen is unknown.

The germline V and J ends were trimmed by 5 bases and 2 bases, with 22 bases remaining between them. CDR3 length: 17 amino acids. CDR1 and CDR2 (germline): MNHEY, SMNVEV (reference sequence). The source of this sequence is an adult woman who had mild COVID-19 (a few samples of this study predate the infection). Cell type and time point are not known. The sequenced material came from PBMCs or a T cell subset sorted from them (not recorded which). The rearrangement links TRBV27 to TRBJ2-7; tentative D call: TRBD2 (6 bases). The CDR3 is CASSVAAGLTGPYEQYF. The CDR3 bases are TGTGCCAGCAGTGTCGCGGCGGGACTCACCGGCCCCTACGAGCAGTACTTC.